This T cell receptor beta chain was sequenced in a study of T cells in Graves' hyperthyroidism and ophthalmopathy. Not enrolled were patients with uncontrolled infection, other autoimmune disease, pregnancy or lactation. The study based diagnoses on clinical symptoms, serum thyroxine and TRAb, thyroid ultrasound and orbital computed tomography. The germline V and J ends were trimmed by 3 bases and 7 bases, with 6 bases remaining between them. The CDR3 is made up of 12 amino acids. This clonotype was counted only a few times. Its target is not known. General study points: Researchers found most expanded thyroid clonotypes above 0.001 in blood as well. The model predicted ophthalmopathy a median roughly six months before onset.

RNA transcripts were the template for amplifying TCR beta CDR3 regions. First-round RT-PCR targeting the TCR CDR3 was performed with the HTBI primer set. Via MiXCR, TCRdb re-called the multiplex PCR reads, giving one row per CDR3 protein. The sample holds hundreds of thousands of distinct CDR3 sequences, 45% seen once. V and J are TRBV12-3 or TRBV12-4 and TRBJ2-2; TRBD2 is a possible D gene (6 bases). This TCR derives from an adult man with Graves' disease, either hyperthyroidism or ophthalmopathy (not recorded which). Sequencing was done on a sample of peripheral blood or thyroid tissue (not recorded which). The chain's CDR3 is CASSLGGGELFF. DNA for the CDR3: TGTGCCAGCAGTTTGGGGGGCGGGGAGCTGTTTTTT.